Below are 17 T cell receptor beta chains sequenced from a single sample in a study of blood T cell repertoires in COVID-19. TCRdb's table, derived via immunoSEQ multiplex PCR, lists solely in-frame clones and lacks some. Among fewer than 150,000 clones listed, more than 75% were seen once. Sequenced sample: peripheral blood. These receptors originate from a woman between 45 and 60 years old who had recovered from COVID-19.

The rearrangement links TRBV19 to TRBJ2-5; D is possibly TRBD1 (5 bases). V dropped 9 bases and J dropped 0 bases, with 14 bases sitting between them. The length of the CDR3 is 14 residues. CDR1 LNHDA and CDR2 SQIVND come from the germline V gene (reference sequence). The CDR3 sequence: CASSLTVYQETQYF. CDR3 bases: TGTGCCAGCTCCTTGACAGTGTACCAAGAGACCCAGTACTTC.

The V call is TRBV15, the J call TRBJ2-1, with 8 bases lining up with TRBD2. The CDR3 covers 17 residues. V trimming: 6 bases; J trimming: 8 bases; junction bases outside the gene matches: 18. CDR1 and CDR2 from the germline V gene are LNHNV and YYDKDF (reference sequence). The CDR3 spells CATSAGNGRGAGDEQFF. The DNA of the CDR3 is TGTGCCACCAGTGCGGGGAATGGGCGGGGGGCCGGCGATGAGCAGTTCTTC.

This chain uses TRBV11-2 with TRBJ1-1; D uncertain. Germline V lookup: CDR1 SGHAT, CDR2 FQNNGV. Trimming pared 5 bases from V and 6 bases from J, leaving 10 bases between. The CDR3 runs to 12 residues. The CDR3 loop is CASSQSRAEAFF. The CDR3 DNA is TGTGCCAGCAGCCAAAGTCGCGCTGAAGCTTTCTTT.

V gene TRBV28 combines with J gene TRBJ2-1, with 7 bases lining up with TRBD1. Trimming removed 7 bases from V and 9 bases from J; junction bases left unmatched: 18. Germline V gene sequence: CDR1 MDHEN, CDR2 SYDVKM. The CDR3 runs 16 residues. The CDR3 nucleotides are TGTGCCAGCACGGCGTCACAGGGGTCGATTCGGGGTGAGCAGTTCTTC. Its translation: CASTASQGSIRGEQFF.

The chain couples TRBV2 to TRBJ1-4, with 9 bases that match TRBD1. In germline, CDR1 is SNHLY, CDR2 FYNNEI. The ends lost 6 bases at V and 8 bases at J; junction bases unmatched: 7. The CDR3 has 14 residues. CDR3 loop: CASSLGQGGEKLFF. Here the CDR3 DNA reads TGTGCCAGCAGCCTGGGACAGGGTGGGGAAAAACTGTTTTTT.

V and J are TRBV19 and TRBJ1-4, with TRBD1 as a possible D gene (6 bases). V gave up 1 base and J gave up 0 bases, with 9 bases separating them. The germline CDR1 and CDR2 sequences are LNHDA and SQIVND (reference sequence). The CDR3 extends over 16 amino acids. The CDR3 bases are TGTGCCAGTAGTATAGCACAGGGAGCAACTAATGAAAAACTGTTTTTT. Its translation is CASSIAQGATNEKLFF.

This rearrangement joins TRBV7-2 to TRBJ1-1; D remains ambiguous. Germline V gene lookup returns CDR1 SGHTA and CDR2 FQGNSA. V shed 4 bases and J shed 6 bases, with 12 bases lying between them. The CDR3 contains 13 residues. In nucleotides, the CDR3 is TGTGCCAGCAGCTCGGAGGCAGAGGCTGAAGCTTTCTTT. Translated: CASSSEAEAEAFF. The whole variable domain, remainder taken from reference TRBV7-2 and TRBJ1-1, is GAGVSQSPSNKVTEKGKDVELRCDPISGHTALYWYRQSLGQGLEFLIYFQGNSAPDKSGLPSDRFSAERTGGSVSTLTIQRTQQEDSAVYLCASSSEAEAEAFFGQGTRLTVV.

The chain uses TRBV5-5 and TRBJ1-3; D perhaps matches TRBD1 (5 bases). From germline, CDR1 is SGHKS and CDR2 YYEKEE (reference sequence). V was trimmed by 0 bases and J by 1 base, leaving 8 bases between them. The CDR3 has 15 amino acids. The chain's CDR3 is CASSLAGVSGNTIYF. CDR3 bases: TGTGCCAGCAGCTTGGCGGGGGTTTCTGGAAACACCATATATTTT. The full variable domain, completed using reference TRBV5-5 and TRBJ1-3, is DAGVTQSPTHLIKTRGQQVTLRCSPISGHKSVSWYQQVLGQGPQFIFQYYEKEERGRGNFPDRFSARQFPNYSSELNVNALLLGDSALYLCASSLAGVSGNTIYFGEGSWLTVV.

This sequence joins TRBV4-1 and TRBJ2-3; tentatively, D is TRBD2 (6 bases). Germline CDR1 and CDR2: MGHRA and YSYEKL. Trimming took 4 bases from V and 1 from J, leaving 12 bases between them. The CDR3 has 15 residues. The CDR3 DNA sequence: TGCGCCAGCAGCCTCCAGGGACTTGGCACAGATACGCAGTATTTT. Translated, it gives CASSLQGLGTDTQYF.

This clone was detected only a few times. The gene calls are TRBV27 and TRBJ2-7; TRBD1 agrees at 8 bases. CDR3 size: 16 residues. In germline, CDR1 is MNHEY, CDR2 SMNVEV (reference sequence). Trimming cost V 0 bases and J 7 bases; bases outside gene matches: 11. CDR3 loop: CASSLSMQGAPREQYF. In DNA form, the CDR3 reads TGTGCCAGCAGTTTATCGATGCAGGGGGCTCCTCGAGAGCAGTACTTC.

V is TRBV5-1 and J is TRBJ2-5, with D unclear. This CDR3 has 15 amino acids. Germline values: CDR1 SGHRS, CDR2 YFSETQ. Trimming shortened V by 4 bases and J by 4 bases, and 17 bases separated the two germline ends. CDR3 DNA: TGCGCCAGCAGCCGATCTAGAACGGGTAGAGAGACCCAGTACTTC. Translated: CASSRSRTGRETQYF.

This rearrangement joins TRBV27 to TRBJ2-1; D gene uncertain. Trimming left V 6 bases short and J 4 bases short, with 19 bases between. The CDR3 is 16 amino acids. Germline V gene data show CDR1 as MNHEY and CDR2 as SMNVEV (reference sequence). In DNA form, the CDR3 reads TGTGCCAGCAGACTTACCTCGGTTTCTCAATACAATGAGCAGTTCTTC. As protein: CASRLTSVSQYNEQFF.

J is TRBJ2-4 and V is TRBV4-3, with D possibly matching TRBD1 (6 bases). This CDR3 region has 15 residues. V lost 3 bases to trimming and J lost 0 bases, with 9 bases between them. Germline V gene data show CDR1 as LGHNA and CDR2 as YSLEER. CDR3 residues: CASSHGQLAKNIQYF. Here the CDR3 DNA reads TGCGCCAGCAGCCACGGACAGCTAGCCAAAAACATTCAGTACTTC.

The chain uses TRBV4-1 and TRBJ2-7; D is possibly TRBD2 (5 bases). V lost 4 bases, J lost 1 base, and 11 bases lay in between. This CDR3 has 14 amino acids. CDR1 and CDR2 from the germline V gene are MGHRA and YSYEKL. CDR3 DNA sequence: TGCGCCAGCAGCCTTAGGGAGAGATCCTACGAGCAGTACTTC. Encoded protein: CASSLRERSYEQYF.

Points on this clone: This sample includes further DNA sequences coding for the same CDR3. V usage is TRBV27 and J usage is TRBJ2-2, with TRBD1 identical over 7 bases. The CDR3 has 15 residues. The ends lost 2 bases at V and 5 bases at J; junction bases unmatched: 5. Per germline, CDR1 MNHEY and CDR2 SMNVEV (reference sequence). CDR3 protein: CASSLEGAGTGELFF. CDR3 DNA sequence: TGTGCCAGCAGTTTAGAGGGGGCTGGGACCGGGGAGCTGTTTTTT.

V usage is TRBV27 and J usage is TRBJ2-1; the match to TRBD2 covers 10 bases. Germline CDR1 MNHEY, CDR2 SMNVEV (reference sequence). V shed 3 bases, J shed 10 bases, and the junction held 6 bases outside the gene matches. The CDR3 consists of 14 residues. CDR3 sequence: CASSFLAGGVEQFF. CDR3 in DNA: TGTGCCAGCAGTTTTTTAGCGGGAGGTGTGGAGCAGTTCTTC.

This chain connects TRBV5-4 to TRBJ1-3; possibly TRBD1 for D (5 bases). CDR3 length: 15 amino acids. V was trimmed by 2 bases and J by 3 bases, leaving 12 bases between them. The V gene's germline CDR1 is SGHNT and CDR2 YYREEE (reference sequence). The CDR3 sequence is CASSLGGAFGNTIYF. CDR3 sequence (DNA): TGTGCCAGCAGCTTAGGAGGGGCTTTTGGAAACACCATATATTTT.